This T cell receptor beta chain was identified during a study of siplizumab effects on memory and regulatory T cells (dated 2019 in TCRdb). As for the study more broadly: The effect of the anti-CD2 antibody siplizumab on alloreactive T-cell subsets was examined in allogeneic mixed lymphocyte reactions constructed from human PBMCs. On the study overall, not on this receptor specifically: Because sequences below about 10^-5 frequency were poorly captured, only a minor fraction of alloreactive clones could be mapped to unstimulated subsets. Greater diversity appeared to be present in unstimulated naive T cells than in memory T cells, and a substantial contribution to the alloresponse seemed to be made by naive cells. The suppressive function of proliferating Tregs from siplizumab cultures was not functionally confirmed. The cumulative frequency of alloreactive sequences traceable to unstimulated CD4+ memory T cells was significantly reduced by siplizumab. About 80-96% of proliferating CD4+ or CD8+ clones could not be given a naive or memory phenotype. Of the alloreactive CD4+ clones that could be mapped, the Treg-derived share averaged almost 70% with siplizumab compared with under 35% in control reactions.

The library was prepared using the immunoSEQ multiplex PCR assay. Roughly 10^5 TCR templates per sample were assayed on the deep sequencing platform. Genomic DNA extracted from sorted T cells was the material used for TCRbeta CDR3 sequencing. In the paper's pipeline: Clonal analysis of TCRbeta CDR3 data was done in the R programming language. Unstimulated samples were compared with post-reaction CFSE-low samples to define alloreactive CD4+ and CD8+ clones. By matching sequences to the repertoires of sorted unstimulated Treg and non-Treg cells, each alloreactive CD4+ clone was assigned a regulatory or non-regulatory origin. Drawn from immuneACCESS, this table holds only the in-frame rearrangements with V and J called that TCRdb kept. Clones are partly lost; checked studies trace under half to an unresolved V gene and leave the rest unexplained. V and J calls and clone size are those listed in that table; D and trimming were worked out from the DNA. This sample gives fewer than 120,000 clones in total; around 90% of them show up just once. 1.3% of the sample is held by the ten biggest clonotypes.

In regard to this clone: There is no known antigen for this receptor. No much larger clonotype is one base removed from it; base qualities were not supplied.

TCRbeta CDR3 sequencing was performed on sorted unstimulated T cells and on proliferating T cells recovered from mixed lymphocyte reactions. Fresh whole blood from roughly 10 HLA-typed healthy donors was used to isolate PBMCs. CDR1 and CDR2, looked up from the germline V gene, are SGHDT and YYEEEE. Including the terminal cysteine and phenylalanine, the CDR3 comprises 13 residues. Only the CDR3 portion is preserved as DNA: 39 bases, with reading frame beginning at the first base. Deletion took 6 bases off V and 4 bases off J, with a span of 13 bases between the germline ends. The chain joins TRBV5-6 to TRBJ1-2; TRBD1 is a possible D gene, resting on 6 matching bases. Sequencing was performed on CD4+ T cells sorted from blood. The source is a human donor in good health. The CDR3 region reads CASTVRGGYGYTF. The sequenced DNA: TGTGCCAGCACGGTCAGGGGAGGCTATGGCTACACCTTC.